This T cell receptor beta chain was recorded in a study of cytomegalovirus exposure and HLA in healthy donors. This clone was picked up a small number of times. The antigen is undetermined. Study results and limitations: In an earlier analysis, productive rearrangement rates for most beta V segments clustered near 87% or 30%. Later genetic work tied a missense DCLRE1C variant to beta-chain V and J trimming.

Both 60 Vbeta primers and 13 Jbeta primers went into the PCR. Using immunoSEQ multiplex PCR, the repertoire was profiled, and TCRdb retains in-frame clones only, with some absent. The data show about 140,000 clones, roughly 79% seen once. The receptor was isolated from a young man in good health and CMV-seropositive. The specimen was PBMCs.

The CDR3: CASSFRDRVTGELFF. DNA for the CDR3: TGCGCCAGCAGCTTCCGGGACAGGGTCACCGGGGAGCTGTTTTTT. This rearrangement joins TRBV5-1 to TRBJ2-2; 9 bases are shared with TRBD1. The V gene's germline CDR1 is SGHRS and CDR2 YFSETQ. This CDR3 comprises 15 residues. V lost 2 bases to trimming and J lost 4 bases; unmatched junction nucleotides: 3.